The clone carrying this TCR beta chain appeared once. V was cut by 3 bases and J by 0 bases, with 14 bases left in between. The germline gives CDR1 SEHNR, CDR2 FQNEAQ (reference sequence). The CDR3 has 16 amino acids. The source of the sample is a study of blood T cell repertoires in COVID-19. Overall study: Material from acute and convalescent COVID-19 was sourced from the United States, Italy and Spain. T cells, B-cell-depleted T cells, or PBMCs provided the cDNA or gDNA that served as material.

Under the authors' procedure: The assay estimated nucleated cells by amplifying reference gene primers. Generated by immunoSEQ multiplex PCR, the TCRdb table keeps only in-frame clones and is missing some. That table gives V, J and clone size, and the DNA gave D and trimming. The sample lists some 130,000 clones, roughly 79% seen once, with about 18% in the top ten. This TCR came from an elderly man with acute or convalescent COVID-19. The chain joins TRBV7-9 to TRBJ2-5, with D maybe TRBD1 (6 bases). The sample was peripheral blood. In DNA, the CDR3 is TGTGCCAGCAGCTTCGGCAGGGGCACCAACCAAGAGACCCAGTACTTC. Amino acids: CASSFGRGTNQETQYF.